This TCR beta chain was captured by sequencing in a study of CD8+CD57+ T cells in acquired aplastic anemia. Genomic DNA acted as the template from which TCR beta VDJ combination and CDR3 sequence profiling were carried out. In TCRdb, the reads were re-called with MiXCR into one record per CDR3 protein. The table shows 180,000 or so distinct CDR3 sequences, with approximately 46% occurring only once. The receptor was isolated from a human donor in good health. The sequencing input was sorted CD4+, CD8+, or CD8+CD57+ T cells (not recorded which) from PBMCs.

CDR3 sequence: CATSRVAGQIEAFF. Written as DNA, the CDR3 is TGTGCCACCAGCAGAGTTGCGGGACAGATTGAAGCTTTCTTT. The rearrangement joins TRBV15 to TRBJ1-1, with 7 bases fitting TRBD1. CDR3 size: 14 residues. Germline V gene data show CDR1 as LNHNV and CDR2 as YYDKDF (reference sequence). Losses at the gene ends were 1 base for V and 7 bases for J; bases not matched to a gene: 6.